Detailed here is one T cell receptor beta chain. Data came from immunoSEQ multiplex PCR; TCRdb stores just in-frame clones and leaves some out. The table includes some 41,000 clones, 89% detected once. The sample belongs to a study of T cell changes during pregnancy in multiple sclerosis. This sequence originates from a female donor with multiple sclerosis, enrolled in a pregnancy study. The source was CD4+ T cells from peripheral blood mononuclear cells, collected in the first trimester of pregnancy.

Here the CDR3 DNA reads TGTGCCAGCAGCTTTAATCTACGAGGGCAGTACTTC. Encoded protein: CASSFNLRGQYF. This chain joins TRBV5-5 and TRBJ2-7; D ambiguous. CDR3 size: 12 residues. The V end was cut by 2 bases, the J end by 9 bases, with 12 bases between. Germline CDR1 SGHKS, CDR2 YYEKEE (reference sequence).